Listed below are T cell receptor beta chains from one sample, sequenced in a study of blood T cell repertoires in COVID-19. Profiled with immunoSEQ multiplex PCR; TCRdb holds only in-frame clones, not every one. The data show under 150,000 clones, with around 83% seen just once and roughly 5% held by the top ten. Sequenced: peripheral blood. These receptors were taken from a woman aged 55-75 years with COVID-19, enrolled during active disease. CDR3s include the opening cysteine and the closing phenylalanine or tryptophan. A D gene is named only where the DNA matches it firmly. Not every row has a clone size; where given, it reads once, few, many or a size class.

D | J | size | V | CDR3 | DNA
TRBD1 | TRBJ1-1 | - | TRBV11-1 | CASSLVAGGLRTEAFF | TGTGCCAGCAGCTTAGTGGCAGGGGGTCTACGCACTGAAGCTTTCTTT
- | TRBJ1-4 | - | TRBV4-2 | CASSRSWGANEKLFF | TGTGCCAGCAGCCGGAGCTGGGGAGCTAATGAAAAACTGTTTTTT
TRBD1 | TRBJ2-5 | - | TRBV6-6 | CASSARQGPETQYF | TGTGCCAGCAGTGCCCGACAGGGACCCGAGACCCAGTACTTC
- | TRBJ2-5 | - | TRBV7-2 | CASSLGVEAGTQYF | TGTGCCAGCAGCTTAGGTGTAGAAGCGGGGACCCAGTACTTC
- | TRBJ1-1 | - | TRBV4-2 | CASSQESPLDSPEAFF | TGTGCCAGCAGCCAAGAAAGTCCCTTAGATAGTCCTGAAGCTTTCTTT
TRBD2 | TRBJ2-5 | - | TRBV7-3 | CASSPGGFRETQYF | TGTGCCAGCAGCCCGGGGGGGTTTCGAGAGACCCAGTACTTC
TRBD2 | TRBJ2-5 | - | TRBV15 | CATNDLGGFQETQYF | TGTGCCACGAACGATTTGGGGGGGTTCCAAGAGACCCAGTACTTC
TRBD1 | TRBJ1-2 | - | TRBV27 | CASRAGQLYGYTF | TGTGCCAGCAGGGCGGGACAGTTGTATGGCTACACCTTC
- | TRBJ2-3 | - | TRBV2 | CASRIETDTQYF | TGTGCCAGCAGAATAGAGACAGATACGCAGTATTTT
- | TRBJ2-1 | - | TRBV7-8 | CASSLIGDEQFF | TGTGCCAGCAGCCTCATCGGGGATGAGCAGTTCTTC
- | TRBJ1-2 | - | TRBV6-5 | CASTRGRDYGYTF | TGTGCCAGCACCAGGGGCCGGGACTATGGCTACACCTTC
- | TRBJ1-2 | few | TRBV12-5 | CASAPSQGSLYGYTF | TGTGCTAGTGCCCCATCACAGGGAAGTCTCTATGGCTACACCTTC
- | TRBJ1-3 | - | TRBV6-5 | CASSYSIGFSGNTIYF | TGTGCCAGCAGTTACTCGATCGGTTTCTCTGGAAACACCATATATTTT
- | TRBJ1-4 | - | TRBV25-1 | CASRGARAYNEKLFF | TGTGCCAGCAGGGGGGCTAGGGCTTATAATGAAAAACTGTTTTTT
TRBD1 | TRBJ1-2 | - | TRBV28 | CASRGQELDTF | TGTGCCAGCAGGGGACAGGAGCTCGACACCTTC
TRBD1 | TRBJ1-3 | - | TRBV7-9 | CASSLGSTGGTNTIYF | TGTGCCAGCAGCTTAGGGTCGACAGGGGGCACAAACACCATATATTTT
- | TRBJ1-2 | - | TRBV27 | CASSFAGIGYTF | TGTGCCAGCAGTTTTGCAGGGATAGGCTACACCTTC
TRBD2 | TRBJ2-7 | - | TRBV5-6 | CASSLAGSGPYEQYF | TGTGCCAGCAGCTTGGCGGGTAGCGGGCCCTACGAGCAGTACTTC
TRBD2 | TRBJ2-3 | - | TRBV10-2 | CASSEGTSGGAGIPDTQYF | TGCGCCAGCAGTGAGGGGACTAGCGGGGGGGCCGGGATCCCAGATACGCAGTATTTT
- | TRBJ1-5 | - | TRBV5-6 | CASSLEADLNQPQHF | TGTGCCAGCAGCTTGGAAGCGGATTTGAATCAGCCCCAGCATTTT
- | TRBJ2-7 | - | TRBV2 | CASSEGPGISYEQYF | TGTGCCAGCAGTGAAGGTCCAGGCATCTCCTACGAGCAGTACTTC
- | TRBJ1-2 | - | TRBV15 | CATSRDSTGSFGYTF | TGTGCCACCAGCAGAGATTCGACAGGTAGTTTTGGCTACACCTTC
- | TRBJ1-2 | - | TRBV6-5 | CASSTFQGNYGYTF | TGTGCCAGCAGTACCTTCCAGGGGAACTATGGCTACACCTTC
TRBD1 | TRBJ1-6 | once | TRBV5-4 | CASSPDRSGYSPLHF | TGTGCCAGCAGCCCGGACAGGTCGGGGTATTCACCCCTCCACTTT
TRBD1 | TRBJ1-2 | - | TRBV5-1 | CASSLDGQGASGYTF | TGCGCCAGCAGCTTGGACGGACAGGGGGCTTCTGGCTACACCTTC
- | TRBJ1-1 | - | TRBV4-1 | CASSQVHTNTEAFF | TGCGCCAGCAGCCAAGTCCACACGAACACTGAAGCTTTCTTT
TRBD1 | TRBJ2-1 | - | TRBV10-3 | CAIGDRQHYNEQFF | TGTGCCATCGGGGACAGGCAACACTACAATGAGCAGTTCTTC
- | TRBJ1-2 | - | TRBV27 | CASSLNWGVDYGYTF | TGTGCCAGCAGTCTCAATTGGGGGGTCGACTATGGCTACACCTTC
TRBD1 | TRBJ1-2 | - | TRBV7-9 | CASSPGQYHYGYTF | TGTGCCAGCAGCCCGGGACAGTACCACTATGGCTACACCTTC
- | TRBJ1-2 | - | TRBV3-1/TRBV3-2 | CASSQAGGNYGYTF | TGTGCCAGCAGCCAAGCGGGGGGGAACTATGGCTACACCTTC
TRBD2 | TRBJ2-7 | - | TRBV10-3 | CAITGTSGGYEQYF | TGTGCCATCACCGGGACTAGCGGGGGGTACGAGCAGTACTTC
- | TRBJ1-1 | - | TRBV2 | CASSEKEAFQAPEAFF | TGTGCCAGCAGTGAAAAGGAGGCGTTCCAGGCCCCTGAAGCTTTCTTT
TRBD1 | TRBJ1-2 | - | TRBV2 | CASSEEGTGNGYGYTF | TGTGCCAGCAGTGAAGAAGGGACAGGGAACGGGTATGGCTACACCTTC
- | TRBJ2-1 | - | TRBV2 | CASSGLRGTVEQFF | TGTGCCAGCAGTGGTTTAAGGGGAACGGTTGAGCAGTTCTTC
- | TRBJ1-5 | - | TRBV24-1 | CATSDFTFNQPQHF | TGTGCCACCAGTGATTTTACTTTCAATCAGCCCCAGCATTTT
TRBD1 | TRBJ1-4 | - | TRBV5-4 | CASSLAPGGATNEKLFF | TGTGCCAGCAGCTTGGCCCCAGGGGGCGCGACTAATGAAAAACTGTTTTTT
- | TRBJ1-3 | - | TRBV20-1 | CSASIQGGNTIYF | TGCAGTGCTAGTATACAGGGCGGAAACACCATATATTTT
- | TRBJ1-2 | - | TRBV25-1 | CASSAYVGQLDYGYTF | TGTGCCAGCAGTGCATACGTCGGACAGTTGGACTATGGCTACACCTTC
TRBD2 | TRBJ2-2 | - | TRBV10-3 | CAISESIVAGSTGELFF | TGTGCCATCAGTGAGTCGATCGTAGCGGGGTCCACCGGGGAGCTGTTTTTT
- | TRBJ2-7 | - | TRBV19 | CASSIDPQGSIEQYF | TGTGCCAGTAGTATAGATCCCCAGGGATCGATCGAGCAGTACTTC
TRBD1 | TRBJ1-5 | - | TRBV4-1 | CASSRSTGGGYQPQHF | TGCGCCAGCAGCCGTTCGACAGGGGGCGGATATCAGCCCCAGCATTTT
- | TRBJ2-6 | - | TRBV11-1 | CASSLELGVGANVLTF | TGTGCCAGCAGCTTGGAACTCGGGGTTGGGGCCAACGTCCTGACTTTC
- | TRBJ2-5 | - | TRBV5-4 | CASSLVSKETQYF | TGTGCCAGCAGCTTGGTCTCTAAAGAGACCCAGTACTTC
- | TRBJ2-7 | - | TRBV7-3 | CASSEGEVAEQYF | TGTGCCAGCAGCGAGGGTGAGGTGGCCGAGCAGTACTTC
TRBD1 | TRBJ2-1 | - | TRBV7-9 | CASSLWTGGNEQFF | TGTGCCAGCAGCTTGTGGACAGGGGGCAATGAGCAGTTCTTC
- | TRBJ1-3 | once | TRBV9 | CASSVAGASGNTIYF | TGTGCCAGCAGCGTAGCAGGGGCCTCGGGAAACACCATATATTTT
TRBD1 | TRBJ1-5 | - | TRBV27 | CASKGAGNQPQHF | TGTGCCAGCAAGGGGGCCGGGAATCAGCCCCAGCATTTT
TRBD1 | TRBJ1-6 | few | TRBV7-3 | CASSYGQGPNSPLHF | TGTGCCAGCAGCTACGGACAGGGCCCAAATTCACCCCTCCACTTT
TRBD1 | TRBJ2-5 | - | TRBV30 | CARSGQGGETQYF | TGTGCCCGTTCGGGACAGGGAGGAGAGACCCAGTACTTC
TRBD2 | TRBJ2-3 | - | TRBV10-3 | CATTSGPSTDTQYF | TGTGCCACCACTAGCGGGCCTAGCACAGATACGCAGTATTTT
- | TRBJ1-4 | - | TRBV7-6 | CASSLEESTNEKLFF | TGTGCCAGCAGCTTAGAGGAGTCAACTAATGAAAAACTGTTTTTT
TRBD1 | TRBJ2-5 | - | TRBV15 | CATSMGQGLQETQYF | TGTGCCACCAGCATGGGACAGGGTTTGCAAGAGACCCAGTACTTC
TRBD1 | TRBJ2-7 | - | TRBV5-4 | CASTPGTEYEQYF | TGTGCCAGCACCCCCGGGACAGAGTACGAGCAGTACTTC
- | TRBJ1-2 | - | TRBV25-1 | CASSDPGSDGYTF | TGTGCCAGCAGTGATCCGGGGTCGGATGGCTACACCTTC
- | TRBJ1-5 | - | TRBV7-9 | CASSLVVGASNQPQHF | TGTGCCAGCAGCTTAGTGGTGGGAGCGAGCAATCAGCCCCAGCATTTT
- | TRBJ1-2 | - | TRBV3-1/TRBV3-2 | CASSQDDGRGYTF | TGTGCCAGCAGCCAAGATGATGGCAGGGGTTACACCTTC
TRBD2 | TRBJ2-2 | - | TRBV4-1 | CASSQEGLAGDGELFF | TGCGCCAGCAGCCAAGAGGGGCTAGCGGGGGACGGGGAGCTGTTTTTT
TRBD1 | TRBJ1-2 | once | TRBV24-1 | CATSAGQSRYTF | TGTGCCACCAGCGCGGGACAGTCTCGCTACACCTTC
TRBD2 | TRBJ2-5 | once | TRBV19 | CASSRGLAGGLNF | TGTGCCAGTAGTAGGGGACTAGCGGGGGGGTTAAACTTC
- | TRBJ1-2 | once | TRBV10-3 | CAISETVYGYTF | TGTGCCATCAGTGAGACGGTTTATGGCTACACCTTC